This T cell receptor beta chain was captured in a study of blood T cell repertoires in COVID-19. Study context: Spain, Italy and the United States supplied samples that represented acute and convalescent COVID-19. T cells, B-cell-depleted T cells, or PBMCs provided the cDNA or gDNA that served as material.

The authors' processing: Counts of nucleated cells, estimated from reference gene primer amplification, were obtained. This table comes from immunoSEQ multiplex PCR, and its TCRdb copy is limited to in-frame clones, with some not included. V and J calls plus clone size are reproduced from that table; the DNA served to infer D and trimming. Among about 68,000 clones listed, around 83% were seen once. Germline assignment: CDR1 MNHEY and CDR2 SVGAGI. The length of the CDR3 is 13 residues. The germline V and J ends were trimmed by 8 bases and 2 bases, with 10 bases remaining between them. The sample was peripheral blood. This TCR derives from a man aged 50 to 60 with acute or convalescent COVID-19. V usage is TRBV6-5 and J usage is TRBJ2-1; maybe TRBD1 (5 bases). The CDR3 nucleotides read TGTGCCAGCTCGGTAGGGGCCTACAATGAGCAGTTCTTC. This sequence encodes CASSVGAYNEQFF.